This T cell receptor (beta chain) was captured by sequencing in a study of Ad26.COV2.S vaccination and SARS-CoV-2 variants (dated by TCRdb to the early 2020s). Broadly, across the study: TCRbeta repertoire sequencing was used to assess the specificity and breadth of SARS-CoV-2-reactive T cell receptors after Ad26.COV2.S vaccination. The TCR-sequenced set comprised approximately 30 samples: around 20 Ad26.COV2.S vaccine recipients, 5 placebo recipients and 8 SARS-CoV-2 convalescent individuals. The paper's findings and limits, for the study overall: Higher spike-specific TCR breadth was observed in Ad26.COV2.S recipients than in placebo recipients (P = 0.0014). Substantial breadth of spike-specific CD8+ and CD4+ T cell responses was reported after vaccination. It was noted by the authors that total T cell responses may have been underestimated by the TCR breadth and depth analyses. Non-spike TCR breadth was comparable between vaccine and placebo recipients, consistent with the vaccine containing only spike.

Concerning this clone: Its antigen remains undetermined. No much larger clonotype is one base removed from it; base qualities were not supplied. Other DNA sequences in the same sample also yield this CDR3.

CDR1 and CDR2 are read off the germline V gene (reference sequence) as SEHNR and FQNEAQ. Deletion took 0 bases off V and 5 bases off J, with a span of 5 bases between the germline ends. The CDR3 measures 12 amino acids from cysteine to phenylalanine. Just CDR3 DNA is preserved here, 36 bases in frame from base 1. The immunoSEQ Assay was used to sequence TCRbeta CDR3 regions. After extraction, genomic DNA underwent amplification by bias-controlled multiplex PCR, followed by high-throughput sequencing. As for the original processing: To quantify the absolute abundance of every unique TCRbeta CDR3 region, sequences were collapsed and filtered. T cell fraction was estimated by normalizing TCRbeta template counts to usable DNA, with usable DNA measured through amplification of reference genes found in all nucleated cells. Repertoire TCRs were annotated as SARS-CoV-2-specific when V gene, CDR3 amino acid sequence and J gene were exactly matched to a known reactive TCR set. The reference SARS-CoV-2 TCR set came from MIRA and was filtered for enrichment in COVID-19-positive ImmuneCODE repertoires, removing public or cross-reactive TCRs. Using the MIRA antigens, annotated TCRs were further analysed by specific ORF or by position within an ORF. Depth was the summed frequency of annotated unique rearrangements, while breadth was defined as annotated unique rearrangements over total unique productive rearrangements. Two-sided Wilcoxon rank-sum tests were applied when comparing TCR breadth between groups. TCRdb re-hosts the immuneACCESS table, in-frame sequences only. Its copies lack some clones; in the studies checked, an unresolved V gene accounts for under half of them, and the cause for the rest is not known. V and J calls and clone size follow that table, whereas D and trimming were derived from the DNA. This sample holds about 350,000 clones; around 92% were observed only once. The ten largest account for 3% to 5% of the sample.

Interpreted using the paper, the time point label stands for: individuals recovered from natural SARS-CoV-2 infection. This clonotype originated in a human donor who had recovered from COVID-19. This specimen was peripheral blood, taken after recovery from COVID-19. This receptor chain uses TRBV7-9 and TRBJ2-7; the D gene cannot be named for sure. CDR3 sequence: CASSLASDEQYF. In nucleotides, the sequence is TGTGCCAGCAGCTTAGCGTCCGACGAGCAGTACTTC.